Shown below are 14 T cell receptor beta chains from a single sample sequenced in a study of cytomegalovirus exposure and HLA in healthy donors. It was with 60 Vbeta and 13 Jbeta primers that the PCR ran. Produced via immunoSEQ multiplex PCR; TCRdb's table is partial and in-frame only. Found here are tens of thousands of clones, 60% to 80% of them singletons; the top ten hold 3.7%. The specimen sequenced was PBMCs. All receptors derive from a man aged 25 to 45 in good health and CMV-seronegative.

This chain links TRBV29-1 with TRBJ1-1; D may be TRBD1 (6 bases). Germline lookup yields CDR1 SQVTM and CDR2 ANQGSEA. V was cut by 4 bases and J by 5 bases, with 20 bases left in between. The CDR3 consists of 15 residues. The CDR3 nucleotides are TGCAGCGTTGCGCCTCAGCCAGGGGCGCTTACTGAAGCTTTCTTT. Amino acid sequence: CSVAPQPGALTEAFF.

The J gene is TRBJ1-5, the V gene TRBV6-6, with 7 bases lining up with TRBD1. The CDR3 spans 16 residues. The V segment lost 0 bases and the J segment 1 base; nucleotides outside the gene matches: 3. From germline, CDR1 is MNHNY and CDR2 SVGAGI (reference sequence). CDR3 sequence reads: CASSYSPQGSNQPQHF. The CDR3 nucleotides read TGTGCCAGCAGTTACTCGCCACAGGGGAGCAATCAGCCCCAGCATTTT.

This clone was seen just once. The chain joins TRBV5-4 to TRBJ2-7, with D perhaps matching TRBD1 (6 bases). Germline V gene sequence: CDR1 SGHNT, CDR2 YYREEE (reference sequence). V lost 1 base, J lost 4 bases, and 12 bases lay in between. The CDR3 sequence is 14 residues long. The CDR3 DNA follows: TGTGCCAGCAGCTTGCGTCAGGGGAGATACGAGCAGTACTTC. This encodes CASSLRQGRYEQYF.

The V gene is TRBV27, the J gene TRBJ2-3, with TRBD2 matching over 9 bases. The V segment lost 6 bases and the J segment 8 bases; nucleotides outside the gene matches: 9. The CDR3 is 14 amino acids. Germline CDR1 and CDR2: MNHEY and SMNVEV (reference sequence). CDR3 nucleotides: TGTGCCAGCAGAATTGCGGGAGGGCCCGGTACGCAGTATTTT. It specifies CASRIAGGPGTQYF.

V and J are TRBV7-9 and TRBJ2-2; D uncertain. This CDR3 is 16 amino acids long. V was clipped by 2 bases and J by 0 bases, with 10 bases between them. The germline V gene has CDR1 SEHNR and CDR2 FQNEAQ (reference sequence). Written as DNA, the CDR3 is TGTGCCAGCAGCTTATGGCCAGATTCGAACACCGGGGAGCTGTTTTTT. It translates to CASSLWPDSNTGELFF.

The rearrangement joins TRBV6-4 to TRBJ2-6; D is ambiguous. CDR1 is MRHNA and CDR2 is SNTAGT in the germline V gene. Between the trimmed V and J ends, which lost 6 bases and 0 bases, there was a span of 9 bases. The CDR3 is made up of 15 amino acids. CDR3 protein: CASRPDISGANVLTF. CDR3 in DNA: TGTGCCAGCAGGCCCGACATCTCTGGGGCCAACGTCCTGACTTTC.

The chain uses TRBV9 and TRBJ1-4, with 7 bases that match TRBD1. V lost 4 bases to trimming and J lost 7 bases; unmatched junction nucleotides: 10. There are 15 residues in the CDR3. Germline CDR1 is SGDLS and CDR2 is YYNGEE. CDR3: CASSPWRGLAEKLFF. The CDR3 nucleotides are TGTGCCAGCAGCCCTTGGAGGGGGCTTGCTGAAAAACTGTTTTTT.

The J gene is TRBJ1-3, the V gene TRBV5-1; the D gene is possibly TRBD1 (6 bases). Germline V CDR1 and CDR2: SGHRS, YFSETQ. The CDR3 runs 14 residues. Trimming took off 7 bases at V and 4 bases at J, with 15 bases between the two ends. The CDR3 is CASSSGTTGNTIYF. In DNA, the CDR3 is TGCGCCAGCTCCTCCGGGACAACAGGAAACACCATATATTTT.

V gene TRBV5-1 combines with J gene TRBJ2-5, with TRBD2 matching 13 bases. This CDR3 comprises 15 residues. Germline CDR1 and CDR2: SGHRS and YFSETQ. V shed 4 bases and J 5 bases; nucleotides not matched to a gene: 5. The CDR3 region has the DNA TGCGCCAGCAGCGTCGGGACTAGCGGGGCTGAGACCCAGTACTTC. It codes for CASSVGTSGAETQYF.

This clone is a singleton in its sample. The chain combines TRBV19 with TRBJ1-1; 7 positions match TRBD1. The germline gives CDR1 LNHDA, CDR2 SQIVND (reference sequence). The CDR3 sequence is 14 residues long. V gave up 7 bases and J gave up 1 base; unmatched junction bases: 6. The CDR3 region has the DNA TGTGCCAGTATCGGGACAGCCACGAACACTGAAGCTTTCTTT. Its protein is CASIGTATNTEAFF.

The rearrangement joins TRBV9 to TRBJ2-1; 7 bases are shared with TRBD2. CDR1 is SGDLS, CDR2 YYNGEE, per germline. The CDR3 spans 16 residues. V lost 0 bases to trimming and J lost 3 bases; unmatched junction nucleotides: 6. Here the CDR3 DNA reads TGTGCCAGCAGCGTAGATTCTAGCGGATTCTACAATGAGCAGTTCTTC. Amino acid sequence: CASSVDSSGFYNEQFF.

The CDR3 region is CASSLSPSGAINEQFF. CDR3 bases: TGTGCCAGCAGTTTATCCCCTAGCGGGGCCATCAATGAGCAGTTCTTC. The chain recombines TRBV27 with TRBJ2-1; 9 bases map to TRBD2. After removal of 0 bases from V and 6 bases from J, the junction contained 6 bases not matched to a gene. CDR1 MNHEY and CDR2 SMNVEV come from the germline V gene (reference sequence). This CDR3 is built from 16 residues.

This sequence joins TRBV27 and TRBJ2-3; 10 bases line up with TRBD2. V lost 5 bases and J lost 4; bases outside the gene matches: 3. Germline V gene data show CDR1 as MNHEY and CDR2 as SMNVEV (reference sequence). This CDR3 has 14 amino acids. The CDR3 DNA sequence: TGTGCCAGCAGTACTAGCGGGGCCCCAGATACGCAGTATTTT. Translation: CASSTSGAPDTQYF.

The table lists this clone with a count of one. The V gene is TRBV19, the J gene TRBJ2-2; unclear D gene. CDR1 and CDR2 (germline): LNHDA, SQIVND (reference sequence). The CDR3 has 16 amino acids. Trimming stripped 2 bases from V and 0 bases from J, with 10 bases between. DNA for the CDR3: TGTGCCAGTAGTATATTGGTTCGGGCGAACACCGGGGAGCTGTTTTTT. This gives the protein CASSILVRANTGELFF.